This is a list of T cell receptor beta chains from one sample in a study of PD-1 blockade in classical Hodgkin lymphoma. TCRdb keeps only in-frame clones here, not all; method: immunoSEQ multiplex PCR. The data show roughly 96,000 clones, about 92% seen once. The sample in question was peripheral blood mononuclear cells (PBMCs), obtained before the fourth cycle of nivolumab. Receptor source: a human donor with classical Hodgkin lymphoma. CDR3s include the opening cysteine and the closing phenylalanine or tryptophan. A D gene is named only where the DNA matches it firmly. The size of a clone is reported for some rows only, either as once, few or many, or as a class for expanded clones.

size,J,V,D,DNA,CDR3
.,TRBJ2-7,TRBV30,.,TGTGCCTGGAGTGATTTCTACGAGCAGTACTTC,CAWSDFYEQYF
.,TRBJ1-4,TRBV7-9,.,TGTGCCAGCAGCCTAAGGTGGGGGGACATGGAAAAACTGTTTTTT,CASSLRWGDMEKLFF
.,TRBJ2-5,TRBV7-6,.,TGTGCCAGCAGCCTCACCCCCCAAGAGACCCAGTACTTC,CASSLTPQETQYF
.,TRBJ2-2,TRBV28,.,TGTGCCAGCAGTTTTGAGGCGGGATCGAACACCGGGGAGCTGTTTTTT,CASSFEAGSNTGELFF
.,TRBJ2-3,TRBV29-1,TRBD2,TGCAGCGCCCTAAGGGGACTAGCGGGGACAGATACGCAGTATTTT,CSALRGLAGTDTQYF
.,TRBJ2-5,TRBV20-1,.,TGCAGTGCTAGAGCCCCGGAGACCCAGTACTTC,CSARAPETQYF
.,TRBJ2-1,TRBV28,TRBD2,TGTGCCAGCAGTCTCAGCGGGGGCACGCTCGCCTACAATGAGCAGTTCTTC,CASSLSGGTLAYNEQFF
.,TRBJ1-5,TRBV6-1,.,TGTGCCAGCTTTCGGGGCGCGGGTCAGCCCCAGCATTTT,CASFRGAGQPQHF
once,TRBJ1-5,TRBV12-5,TRBD1,TGTGCTAGTGGTCCCAGGGACAGGTCGCGCAATCAGCCCCAGCATTTT,CASGPRDRSRNQPQHF
.,TRBJ2-1,TRBV30,.,TGTGCCTGGAGGGGGGCAGGACACTACAATGAGCAGTTCTTC,CAWRGAGHYNEQFF
.,TRBJ1-5,TRBV11-2,TRBD1,TGTGCCAGCAGCGCCGGGACAGGGGGCCAGGTTTACAATCAGCCCCAGCATTTT,CASSAGTGGQVYNQPQHF
.,TRBJ1-1,TRBV6-5,.,TGTGCCAGCAGTACGCCCTCTGAAGCTTTCTTT,CASSTPSEAFF
once,TRBJ2-7,TRBV5-1,TRBD2,TGCGCCAGCAGCGTCGATAGCGGGAGCTCCTACGAGCAGTACTTC,CASSVDSGSSYEQYF
.,TRBJ2-6,TRBV10-3,.,TGTGCCATCAGTGTTCTCCCCTCTGGGGCCAACGTCCTGACTTTC,CAISVLPSGANVLTF
.,TRBJ2-3,TRBV2,.,TGTGCCAGCCCAAACGAGGTCAGGGGGGCGCAGTATTTT,CASPNEVRGAQYF
.,TRBJ2-1,TRBV5-1,TRBD2,TGCGCCAGCAGCTTGGAAGGAGCGGGAGTGGGATACAATGAGCAGTTCTTC,CASSLEGAGVGYNEQFF
once,TRBJ2-1,TRBV27,TRBD1,TGTGCCAGCAGACCGGGACAGGGGGCTTACAATGAGCAGTTCTTC,CASRPGQGAYNEQFF
.,TRBJ2-1,TRBV19,.,TGTGCCAGTAGTGCCAGGGCTGAGCAGTTCTTC,CASSARAEQFF
.,TRBJ2-5,TRBV10-1,.,TGCGCCAGCAGTGATGGGGGAGCCGTGCAAGAGACCCAGTACTTC,CASSDGGAVQETQYF
.,TRBJ2-2,TRBV10-1,TRBD1,TGCGCCAGTGCCGTTGGACAGGTGACCGGGGAGCTGTTTTTT,CASAVGQVTGELFF
.,TRBJ1-4,TRBV30,.,TGTGCCTGCCAACAGGCAGAGCTGTTTTTT,CACQQAELFF
once,TRBJ1-1,TRBV7-8,.,TGTGCCAGCAGCGCCTTGAGGGGGGGCGAAGCTTTCTTT,CASSALRGGEAFF
.,TRBJ1-5,TRBV19,.,TGTGCCAGTAGTATAGAAGTCCGAGATCAGCCCCAGCATTTT,CASSIEVRDQPQHF
.,TRBJ2-1,TRBV5-4,.,TGTGCCAGCAGCTTGGTCAGTGTCAGAGACAATGAGCAGTTCTTC,CASSLVSVRDNEQFF
.,TRBJ1-2,TRBV10-3,.,TGTGCCATCAACGAGGAGGGGGTTGACTATGGCTACACCTTC,CAINEEGVDYGYTF
.,TRBJ1-1,TRBV6-4,TRBD1,TGTGCCAGCAGAGAGGCAGGGGGCGCGATGAACACTGAAGCTTTCTTT,CASREAGGAMNTEAFF